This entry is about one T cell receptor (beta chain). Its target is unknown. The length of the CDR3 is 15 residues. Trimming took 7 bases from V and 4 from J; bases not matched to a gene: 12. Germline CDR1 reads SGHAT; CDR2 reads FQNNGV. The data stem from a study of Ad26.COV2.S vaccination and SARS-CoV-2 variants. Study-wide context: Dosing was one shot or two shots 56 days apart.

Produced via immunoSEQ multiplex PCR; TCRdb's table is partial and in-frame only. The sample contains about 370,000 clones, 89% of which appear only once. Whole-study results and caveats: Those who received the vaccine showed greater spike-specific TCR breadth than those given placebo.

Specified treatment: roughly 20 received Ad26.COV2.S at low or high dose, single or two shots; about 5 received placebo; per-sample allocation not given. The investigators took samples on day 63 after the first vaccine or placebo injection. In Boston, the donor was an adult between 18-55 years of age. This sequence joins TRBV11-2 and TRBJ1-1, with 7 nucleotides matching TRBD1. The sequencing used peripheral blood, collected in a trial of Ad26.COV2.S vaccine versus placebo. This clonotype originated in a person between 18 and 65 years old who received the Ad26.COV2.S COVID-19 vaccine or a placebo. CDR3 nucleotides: TGTGCCAGCACTCCGACAGGGACGAAGTTCACTGAAGCTTTCTTT. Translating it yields CASTPTGTKFTEAFF.